A single sample is the source of the 9 T cell receptor beta chains below, sequenced in a study of cytomegalovirus exposure and HLA in healthy donors (dated by TCRdb to 2016 to 2017). The library was generated by the immunoSEQ multiplex PCR assay. For the multiplex PCR, a mixture combining 60 forward primers for TCR Vbeta segments and 13 reverse primers for TCR Jbeta segments was used. TCRdb retrieved this table from immuneACCESS and kept in-frame rearrangements only. Not all clones are present; in checked studies, unresolved V genes account for under half, and no reason is known for the remainder. Per the sample table, the count is roughly 36,000 clones. 3% to 4% of the sample belongs to the ten largest clones. The sample was PBMCs. The receptors derive from a woman in her twenties or thirties in good health and CMV-seropositive.

The chain employs TRBV6-1 and TRBJ1-1; D may be TRBD1 (5 bases). The CDR3 spans 14 residues. Germline-derived CDR1 and CDR2 are MNHNS and SASEGT. The germline V and J ends were trimmed by 7 bases and 0 bases, with 12 bases remaining between them. CDR3 sequence reads: CASTLTAMNTEAFF. DNA of the CDR3: TGTGCCAGCACCCTGACAGCAATGAACACTGAAGCTTTCTTT.

The chain links TRBV5-1 to TRBJ2-6; D perhaps matches TRBD2 (5 bases). Germline V gene data show CDR1 as SGHRS and CDR2 as YFSETQ. The CDR3 covers 18 residues. V lost 0 bases and J lost 0, with 13 bases in between. The CDR3 DNA reads as TGCGCCAGCAGCTTGGGCGGACTCGCCCTCTCTGGGGCCAACGTCCTGACTTTC. It is translated as CASSLGGLALSGANVLTF.

This chain uses TRBV23-1 with TRBJ1-5; unclear D gene. TRBV23-1 is assigned to the ORF class and has an uncertain function. The CDR3 covers 15 residues. Trimming cost V 6 bases and J 5 bases, with 17 bases left between them. The CDR3 DNA reads TGCGCCAGCAGCCAGAAGGAGGGATATTATCAGCCCCAGCATTTT. Its translation: CASSQKEGYYQPQHF.

The rearrangement joins TRBV7-9 to TRBJ1-1, with D unclear. Per germline, CDR1 SEHNR and CDR2 FQNEAQ (reference sequence). V was cut by 5 bases and J by 7 bases, with 17 bases left in between. This CDR3 comprises 14 residues. The CDR3 DNA follows: TGTGCCAGCAGCCTCTCGCACCAGGCAGGTGAAGCTTTCTTT. Its translation is CASSLSHQAGEAFF.

The chain has TRBV7-2 and TRBJ2-7; 8 nucleotides agree with TRBD2. The CDR3 covers 15 residues. The V and J ends lost 1 base and 3 bases, in that order; junction bases with no gene match: 5. Germline V lookup: CDR1 SGHTA, CDR2 FQGNSA. This CDR3 reads CASSLGPGGVYEQYF. For the CDR3, the DNA is TGTGCCAGCAGCTTAGGGCCGGGGGGGGTCTACGAGCAGTACTTC.

The chain employs TRBV30 and TRBJ2-1; D possibly corresponds to TRBD2 (5 bases). The CDR3 runs 15 residues. Germline V CDR1 and CDR2: GTSNPN, SVGIG (reference sequence). V lost 8 bases to trimming and J lost 6 bases, with 23 bases between them. The CDR3 bases are TGTGCCCGAAGAGATCGTGGACTTTCAATCAATGAGCAGTTCTTC. Translation gives CARRDRGLSINEQFF.

The chain has TRBV6-1 and TRBJ2-2, with a tentative D call TRBD1 (5 bases). Germline values: CDR1 MNHNS, CDR2 SASEGT. V lost 4 bases, J lost 4 bases, and 10 bases lay in between. The CDR3 is 14 amino acids. CDR3 protein: CASSGRGGTGELFF. The CDR3 DNA sequence: TGTGCCAGCAGTGGAAGGGGCGGCACCGGGGAGCTGTTTTTT.

The V gene is TRBV7-6, the J gene TRBJ2-3; the D gene is possibly TRBD2 (7 bases). CDR1 and CDR2 from the germline V gene are SGHVS and FNYEAQ. Trimming stripped 5 bases from V and 0 bases from J, with 12 bases between. The CDR3 is made up of 15 amino acids. The DNA of the CDR3 is TGTGCCAGCAGCCCGGCGGGGGCCAGCACAGATACGCAGTATTTT. This gives the protein CASSPAGASTDTQYF.

The chain couples TRBV19 to TRBJ2-6; D is undetermined. Germline V CDR1 and CDR2: LNHDA, SQIVND (reference sequence). Trimming pared 6 bases from V and 3 bases from J, leaving 6 bases between. This CDR3 is 13 amino acids long. The CDR3 bases are TGTGCCAGTAGGTCGGGTGGGGCCAACGTCCTGACTTTC. It codes for CASRSGGANVLTF.